These T cell receptor beta chains were read from a single sample in a study of CD8+ T cells in alopecia areata. Sequenced by immunoSEQ multiplex PCR; TCRdb stores in-frame clones only, minus some. The sample shows around 69,000 clones, approximately 64% of them seen only once. The sample in question was CD8+ T cells sorted from blood, obtained at week 0. These receptors originate from a human donor with alopecia areata. Each CDR3 is given with its conserved first and last residue. Fields, in order: V gene, D gene, clone size, J gene, CDR3 DNA, CDR3 protein. D genes are given only for firm matches. Expanded clones are given a class, and other clones once, few, many or no size at all.

TRBV10-3,TRBD1,NA,TRBJ1-3,TGTGCCATCAGTGCCGGACAGGCCTCTGGAAACACCATATATTTT,CAISAGQASGNTIYF
TRBV5-6,NA,NA,TRBJ2-5,TGTGCCAGCAGCTTGGCAGCGATTGAGACCCAGTACTTC,CASSLAAIETQYF
TRBV7-2,NA,few,TRBJ2-1,TGTGCCAGCAGCTTAGGTAGCTCCTACAATGAGCAGTTCTTC,CASSLGSSYNEQFF
TRBV7-9,NA,few,TRBJ2-2,TGTGCCAGCAGCGACCCGATGACGGGTAACACCGGGGAGCTGTTTTTT,CASSDPMTGNTGELFF
TRBV6-4,TRBD2,few,TRBJ2-1,TGTGCCAGCAGTGAAAAGGGGACTAGCGGGAGTCATGAGCAGTTCTTC,CASSEKGTSGSHEQFF
TRBV29-1,TRBD1,few,TRBJ1-1,TGCAGCGTTGGGGGACAGGGTATCCCCGAAGCTTTCTTT,CSVGGQGIPEAFF
TRBV30,NA,NA,TRBJ2-1,TGTGCCTGGAGTGTTGCTGCTGCAACCTACAATGAGCAGTTCTTC,CAWSVAAATYNEQFF
TRBV7-6,TRBD1,few,TRBJ2-2,TGTGCCAGCAGGGTGGACAGGGGCCACACCGGGGAGCTGTTTTTT,CASRVDRGHTGELFF
TRBV29-1,TRBD2,NA,TRBJ2-5,TGCAGCGTCCACATCACTAGCGACGTTTGGACCCAGTACTTC,CSVHITSDVWTQYF
TRBV30,TRBD2,NA,TRBJ2-7,TGTGCCTGGAGGGATATTGGGACTAGCGGGAACTTGAGGCAGTACTTC,CAWRDIGTSGNLRQYF
TRBV28,TRBD2,few,TRBJ2-1,TGTGCCAGCAGTTCCAGGACTAGCGGGAGGGCGGATGAGCAGTTCTTC,CASSSRTSGRADEQFF
TRBV2,NA,NA,TRBJ2-7,TGTGCCAGCAGTATTCTAGCCGGTTCCTACGAGCAGTACTTC,CASSILAGSYEQYF
TRBV28,NA,NA,TRBJ2-7,TGTGCCAGCAGTCCCAATTCCTGGGGCCCGTACTTC,CASSPNSWGPYF
TRBV25-1,NA,once,TRBJ2-5,TGTGCCAGCAGGGGGACGGCAAGGGAGACCCAGTACTTC,CASRGTARETQYF
TRBV2,NA,NA,TRBJ2-3,TGTGCCAGCAGCATCGTAAGCACAGATACGCAGTATTTT,CASSIVSTDTQYF
TRBV4-1,TRBD2,NA,TRBJ2-7,TGCGCCAGCAGCCAAGATAGCGGGTCCTACGAGCAGTACTTC,CASSQDSGSYEQYF
TRBV4-1,NA,NA,TRBJ2-1,TGCGCCAGCAGCCAAGATATGGGCAATGAGCAGTTCTTC,CASSQDMGNEQFF
TRBV30,NA,few,TRBJ1-3,TGTGCCTGGAGCGCAGGGAGCTCTGGAAACACCATATATTTT,CAWSAGSSGNTIYF
TRBV4-1,TRBD1,NA,TRBJ2-7,TGCGCCAGCAGCCAGCGACAGGGGTACGAGCAGTACTTC,CASSQRQGYEQYF
TRBV5-1,TRBD2,NA,TRBJ2-1,TGCGCCAGCAGACTAGCGGGAGGTGAGCAGTTCTTC,CASRLAGGEQFF
TRBV4-1,NA,NA,TRBJ1-4,TGCGCCAGCAGCCAGGGGAACAGGGAGAAACTGTTTTTT,CASSQGNREKLFF
TRBV5-1,TRBD1,NA,TRBJ2-7,TGCGCCAGCAGCTTCGACCGGGACAGGGCACCCTACGAGCAGTACTTC,CASSFDRDRAPYEQYF
TRBV2,NA,NA,TRBJ2-7,TGTGCCAGCCCCCGGACGGATAGCTCCTACGAGCAGTACTTC,CASPRTDSSYEQYF
TRBV27,NA,medium-sized,TRBJ1-5,TGTGCCAGCAGTTTATCTCTGGGGGATAGCAATCAGCCCCAGCATTTT,CASSLSLGDSNQPQHF
TRBV5-1,TRBD1,NA,TRBJ1-1,TGCGCCAGCAGCTTGGTTGGGACAGGGCCGGCTGAAGCTTTCTTT,CASSLVGTGPAEAFF
TRBV7-3,TRBD2,NA,TRBJ2-3,TGTGCCAGCAGCGGACTAGCTTTTCCAGATACGCAGTATTTT,CASSGLAFPDTQYF
TRBV7-9,TRBD2,few,TRBJ2-5,TGTGCCAGCAGCCGGGGACTAGCGGGGGAAGAGACCCAGTACTTC,CASSRGLAGEETQYF
TRBV5-1,NA,NA,TRBJ2-7,TGCGCCAGCAGCTTGGGTAACAGGGAAACCTACGAGCAGTACTTC,CASSLGNRETYEQYF
TRBV5-6,NA,NA,TRBJ2-5,TGTGCCAGCAGCTTTTATGGGGAAGCGGGCCCCTTCGAGACCCAGTACTTC,CASSFYGEAGPFETQYF
TRBV23-1,TRBD1,few,TRBJ2-5,TGCGCCAGCAGTCAGCTTACCGGGACAGGAGAGAAGATTCAAGAGACCCAGTACTTC,CASSQLTGTGEKIQETQYF
TRBV30,NA,NA,TRBJ1-1,TGTGCCTGGAGTGCCCCAGGAGGGAACACTGAAGCTTTCTTT,CAWSAPGGNTEAFF
TRBV7-9,TRBD1,NA,TRBJ2-2,TGTGCCAGCAGCGAGGGACAGCTGAACACCGGGGAGCTGTTTTTT,CASSEGQLNTGELFF
TRBV19,NA,NA,TRBJ2-7,TGTGCCAGTAGTATAGATACTAGCAGATACTACGAGCAGTACTTC,CASSIDTSRYYEQYF
TRBV19,NA,once,TRBJ2-3,TGTGCCAGTAAAGGGTTGGATACGCAGTATTTT,CASKGLDTQYF
TRBV4-3,TRBD2,NA,TRBJ2-1,TGCGCCAGCAGCCCTGAACCAGCGGGAGTATACAATGAGCAGTTCTTC,CASSPEPAGVYNEQFF
TRBV30,NA,NA,TRBJ2-1,TGTGCCTCAGAAGATGGGCGCAATGAGCAGTTCTTC,CASEDGRNEQFF
TRBV12-2,NA,NA,TRBJ1-2,TGTGCAAGTCGCTCCCCAGAGGAACGGGACAGTCTTAACTATGGCTACACCTTC,CASRSPEERDSLNYGYTF
TRBV25-1,TRBD2,NA,TRBJ2-5,TGTGCCAGCAGATCCGCCGAGCCCGGACTAGCGTCCCAAGAGACCCAGTACTTC,CASRSAEPGLASQETQYF
TRBV27,NA,NA,TRBJ2-7,TGTGCCAGCAGGGCAGGGACCTACGAGCAGTACTTC,CASRAGTYEQYF
TRBV15,NA,NA,TRBJ1-1,TGTGCCACCAGCAGAGGAGACACTGAAGCTTTCTTT,CATSRGDTEAFF
TRBV5-5,NA,few,TRBJ2-1,TGTGCCAGCAGCTCCATGGGGCAGAGCTCCTACAATGAGCAGTTCTTC,CASSSMGQSSYNEQFF
TRBV29-1,NA,few,TRBJ2-7,TGCAGCGTTCTAGGGGGGGACGTGGACGAGCAGTACTTC,CSVLGGDVDEQYF
TRBV11-2,NA,NA,TRBJ2-5,TGTGCCAGCAGATCGGAGGGCAGGGCACAAGAGACCCAGTACTTC,CASRSEGRAQETQYF
TRBV5-1,TRBD2,few,TRBJ2-1,TGCGCCAGCAGCGATGGACTAGCGGGGGTCTACAATGAGCAGTTCTTC,CASSDGLAGVYNEQFF